This TCR beta chain appears in the sequencing data of a study of T cells after yellow fever vaccination. Notes on the study in general: A minor fraction of clonotypes spanned both CD4 and CD8 compartments. From the bulk population, abundant clonotypes could contaminate and appear within FACS-sorted repertoires. Boosting was followed by the reappearance of most primary-vaccination clones (roughly 96% CD4, about 90% CD8).

A 5'RACE template-switching step, the method used to make TCR cDNA, added a universal primer site and UMIs. TCRdb reprocessed the 5' RACE reads via MiXCR and lists one record per CDR3 protein. The data hold some 300,000 distinct CDR3 sequences, with approximately 12% observed a single time. Germline V CDR1 and CDR2: SGHTA, FQGNSA. The CDR3 contains 15 residues. Deletions cut 3 bases from V and 1 base from J, with 10 bases between. This clonotype was counted ten times or more. Its antigen is currently unknown. The rearrangement links TRBV7-2 to TRBJ1-3; D is ambiguous. The sequencing used CD4+ T cells sorted from PBMCs, collected 45 days after the yellow fever booster vaccination. This TCR was sampled from a man aged 18 to 30 who received the YFV17D yellow fever vaccine. The CDR3 sequence is CASSFMAGSGNTIYF. The DNA for the CDR3 is TGTGCCAGCAGCTTCATGGCGGGTTCTGGAAACACCATATATTTT.